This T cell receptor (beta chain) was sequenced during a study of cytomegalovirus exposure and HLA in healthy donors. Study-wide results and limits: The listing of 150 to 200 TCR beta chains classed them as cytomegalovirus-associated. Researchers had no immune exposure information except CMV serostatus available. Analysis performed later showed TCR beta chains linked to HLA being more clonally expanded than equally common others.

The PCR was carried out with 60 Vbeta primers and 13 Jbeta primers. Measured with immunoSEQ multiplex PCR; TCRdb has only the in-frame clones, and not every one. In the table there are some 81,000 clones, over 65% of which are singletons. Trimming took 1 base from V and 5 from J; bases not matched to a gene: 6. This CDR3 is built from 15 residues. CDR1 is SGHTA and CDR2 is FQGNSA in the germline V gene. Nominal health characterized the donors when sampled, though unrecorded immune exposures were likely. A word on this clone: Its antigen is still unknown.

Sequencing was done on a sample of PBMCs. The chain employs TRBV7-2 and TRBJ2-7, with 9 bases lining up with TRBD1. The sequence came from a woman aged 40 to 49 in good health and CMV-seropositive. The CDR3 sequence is CASSLGPGQGHEQYF. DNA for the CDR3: TGTGCCAGCAGCTTAGGGCCGGGACAGGGCCACGAGCAGTACTTC. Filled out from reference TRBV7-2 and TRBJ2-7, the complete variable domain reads GAGVSQSPSNKVTEKGKDVELRCDPISGHTALYWYRQSLGQGLEFLIYFQGNSAPDKSGLPSDRFSAERTGGSVSTLTIQRTQQEDSAVYLCASSLGPGQGHEQYFGPGTRLTVT.